Below, one T cell receptor beta chain is given with its context. The data derive from a study of blood T cell repertoires in COVID-19. Study as a whole: Both acute and convalescent COVID-19 samples were obtained from the United States, Italy and Spain. PBMCs, B-cell-depleted T cells, or T cells were the source of the cDNA or gDNA that made up the material.

Patients in Seattle were enrolled during active infection, then followed longitudinally. Original methodology: Estimation of nucleated cell counts relied on the amplification of reference gene primers. Profiled with immunoSEQ multiplex PCR; TCRdb holds only in-frame clones, not every one. V and J calls and clone size are given by that table; D and trimming were obtained from the DNA. This table holds about 170,000 clones, around four fifths found once. Trimming cost V 7 bases and J 7 bases; bases outside gene matches: 13. CDR1 is LNHDA and CDR2 is SQIVND in the germline V gene (reference sequence). There are 15 residues in the CDR3.

Sample: peripheral blood. The sequence was obtained from a woman older than 75 with COVID-19, enrolled during active disease. The genes are TRBV19 and TRBJ1-5, with TRBD1 identical over 7 bases. The CDR3 protein is CASTPWDSPKQPQHF. The CDR3 DNA reads TGTGCCAGTACCCCGTGGGACAGTCCAAAACAGCCCCAGCATTTT.